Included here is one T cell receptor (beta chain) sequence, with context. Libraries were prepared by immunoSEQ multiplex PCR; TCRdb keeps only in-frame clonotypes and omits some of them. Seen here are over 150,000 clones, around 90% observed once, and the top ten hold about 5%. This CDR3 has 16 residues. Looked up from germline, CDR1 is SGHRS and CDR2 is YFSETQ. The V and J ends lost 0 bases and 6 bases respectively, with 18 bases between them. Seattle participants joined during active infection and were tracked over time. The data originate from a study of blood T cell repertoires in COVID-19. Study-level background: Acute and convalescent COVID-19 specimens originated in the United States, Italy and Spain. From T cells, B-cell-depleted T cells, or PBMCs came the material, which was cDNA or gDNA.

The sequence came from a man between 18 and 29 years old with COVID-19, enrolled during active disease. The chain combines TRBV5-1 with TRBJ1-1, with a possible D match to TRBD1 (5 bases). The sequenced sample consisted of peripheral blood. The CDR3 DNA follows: TGCGCCAGCAGCTTGGTTGGAGGGGAGTTGATCCCTGAAGCTTTCTTT. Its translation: CASSLVGGELIPEAFF.